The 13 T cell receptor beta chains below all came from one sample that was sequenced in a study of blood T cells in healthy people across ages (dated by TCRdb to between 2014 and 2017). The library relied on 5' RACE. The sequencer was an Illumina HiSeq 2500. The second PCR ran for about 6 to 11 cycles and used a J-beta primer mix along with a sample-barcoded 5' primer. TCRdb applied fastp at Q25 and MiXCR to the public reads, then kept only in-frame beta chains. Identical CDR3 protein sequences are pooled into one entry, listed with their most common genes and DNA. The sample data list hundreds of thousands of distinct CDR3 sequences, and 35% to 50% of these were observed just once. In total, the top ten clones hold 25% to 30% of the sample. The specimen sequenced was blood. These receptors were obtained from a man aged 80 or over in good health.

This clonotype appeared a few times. CDR3 region: CASSVAWTGGSGYTF. CDR3 DNA sequence: TGTGCCAGCAGCGTAGCATGGACAGGGGGCTCTGGCTACACCTTC. This sequence joins TRBV9 and TRBJ1-2; 11 nucleotides line up with TRBD1. CDR1 is SGDLS and CDR2 is YYNGEE in the germline V gene. The V segment lost 0 bases and the J segment 7 bases; nucleotides outside the gene matches: 5. This CDR3 contains 15 residues.

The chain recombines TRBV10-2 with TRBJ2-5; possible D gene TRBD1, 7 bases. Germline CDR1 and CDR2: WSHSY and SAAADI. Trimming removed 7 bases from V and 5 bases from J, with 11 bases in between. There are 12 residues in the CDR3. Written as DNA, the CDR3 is TGCGCCAGCAACCAGGGGGGCGAGACCCAGTACTTC. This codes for CASNQGGETQYF.

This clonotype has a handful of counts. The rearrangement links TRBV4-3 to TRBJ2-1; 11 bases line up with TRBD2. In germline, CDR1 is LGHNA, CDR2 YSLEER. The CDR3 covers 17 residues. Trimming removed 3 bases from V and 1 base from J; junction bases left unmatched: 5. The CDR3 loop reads CASSQATSGRSYNEQFF. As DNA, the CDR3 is TGCGCCAGCAGCCAGGCCACTAGCGGGAGATCCTACAATGAGCAGTTCTTC.

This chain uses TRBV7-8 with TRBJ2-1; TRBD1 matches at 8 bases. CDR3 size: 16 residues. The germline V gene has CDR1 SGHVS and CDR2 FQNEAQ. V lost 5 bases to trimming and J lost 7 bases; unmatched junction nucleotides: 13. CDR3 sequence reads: CASSTRQGIMGNEQFF. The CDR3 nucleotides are TGTGCCAGCAGCACGAGACAGGGGATAATGGGTAATGAGCAGTTCTTC.

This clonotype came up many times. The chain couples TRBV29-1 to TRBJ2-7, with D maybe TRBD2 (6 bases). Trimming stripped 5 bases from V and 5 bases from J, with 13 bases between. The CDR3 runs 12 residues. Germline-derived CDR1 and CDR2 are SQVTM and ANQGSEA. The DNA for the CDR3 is TGCAGCGTTCGGAGGGATAGAAACGAGCAGTACTTC. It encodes CSVRRDRNEQYF.

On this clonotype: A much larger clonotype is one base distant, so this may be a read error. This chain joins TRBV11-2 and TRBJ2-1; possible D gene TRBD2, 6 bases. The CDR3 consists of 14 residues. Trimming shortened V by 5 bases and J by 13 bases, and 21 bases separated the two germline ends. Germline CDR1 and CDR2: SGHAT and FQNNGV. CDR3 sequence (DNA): TGTGCCAGCAGCGAGTCAAGGGGCGGGGAGACCCAGTTCTTC. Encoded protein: CASSESRGGETQFF.

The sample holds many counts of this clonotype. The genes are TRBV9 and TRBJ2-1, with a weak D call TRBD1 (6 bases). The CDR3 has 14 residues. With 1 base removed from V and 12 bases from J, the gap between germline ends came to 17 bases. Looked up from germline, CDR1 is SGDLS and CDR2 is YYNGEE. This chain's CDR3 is CASSVSRQGTGQFF. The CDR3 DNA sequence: TGTGCCAGCAGCGTATCTCGGCAGGGGACCGGGCAGTTCTTC.

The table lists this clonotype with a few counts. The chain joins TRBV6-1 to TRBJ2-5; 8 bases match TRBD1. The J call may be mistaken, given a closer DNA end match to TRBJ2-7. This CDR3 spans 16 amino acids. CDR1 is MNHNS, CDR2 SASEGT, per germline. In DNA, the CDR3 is TGTGCCAGCAGTGAAGCGTCGGACAGGGTGGGGTACGAGCAGTACTTC. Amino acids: CASSEASDRVGYEQYF.

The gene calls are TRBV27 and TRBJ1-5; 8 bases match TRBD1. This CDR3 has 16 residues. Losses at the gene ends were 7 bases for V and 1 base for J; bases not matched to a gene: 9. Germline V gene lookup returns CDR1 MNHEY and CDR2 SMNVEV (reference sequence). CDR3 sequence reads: CASTRWAGGSNQPQHF. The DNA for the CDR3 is TGTGCCAGCACGAGGTGGGCAGGGGGCAGCAATCAGCCCCAGCATTTT.

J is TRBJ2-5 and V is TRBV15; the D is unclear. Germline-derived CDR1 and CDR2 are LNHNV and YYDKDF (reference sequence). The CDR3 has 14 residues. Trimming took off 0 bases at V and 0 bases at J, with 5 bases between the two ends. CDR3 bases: TGTGCCACCAGCAGAGATAGATACCAAGAGACCCAGTACTTC. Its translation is CATSRDRYQETQYF.

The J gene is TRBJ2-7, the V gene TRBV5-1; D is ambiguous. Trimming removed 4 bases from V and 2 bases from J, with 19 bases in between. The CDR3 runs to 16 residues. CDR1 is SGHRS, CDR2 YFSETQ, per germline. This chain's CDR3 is CASSPLTEPGAYEQYF. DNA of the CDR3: TGCGCCAGCAGCCCCCTCACTGAACCTGGGGCCTACGAGCAGTACTTC.

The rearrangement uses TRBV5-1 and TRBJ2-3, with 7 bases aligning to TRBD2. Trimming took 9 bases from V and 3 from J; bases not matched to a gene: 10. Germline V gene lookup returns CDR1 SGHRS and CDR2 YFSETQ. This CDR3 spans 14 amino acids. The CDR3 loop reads CATTWEGLTDTQYF. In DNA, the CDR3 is TGCGCCACCACCTGGGAGGGACTTACAGATACGCAGTATTTT.

CDR3: CASSEVSGPGKDTQYF. CDR3 bases: TGTGCCAGCAGTGAAGTTAGCGGCCCCGGGAAAGATACGCAGTATTTT. V is TRBV6-1 and J is TRBJ2-3; D may be TRBD2 (6 bases). Germline V CDR1 and CDR2: MNHNS, SASEGT. The CDR3 contains 16 residues. The germline V and J ends were trimmed by 1 base and 5 bases, with 16 bases remaining between them.